Reported below is one T cell receptor (beta chain). Its specificity is not known. CDR3 length: 15 residues. V was clipped by 2 bases and J by 5 bases, with 15 bases between them. The germline gives CDR1 LGHNT, CDR2 FRNRAP. The data stem from a study of blood T cells in healthy people across ages. With a J-beta primer mix and a sample-barcoded 5' primer, a second PCR ran roughly 6 to 12 cycles. TCRdb ran MiXCR on the 5' RACE reads and lists one entry per CDR3 protein. Of hundreds of thousands of distinct CDR3 sequences listed, approximately 25% were seen once; the top ten hold just under 9.5%. Study-level points and caveats: Estimated diversity, derived from one million T cells, was regarded as an underestimate.

These data were also reused for a study on T cells of mothers and their children. That source adds: Extracted RNA, in its entirety, went into cDNA synthesis at roughly 1.5 ug per 15 ul. The study obtained over 8 million TCR beta CDR3 reads per mother and some 3 million per child.

This TCR was sampled from a boy aged 5-17 years in good health. The sample taken for sequencing was blood. This rearrangement joins TRBV12-5 to TRBJ1-1, with D unresolved. The CDR3 sequence: CASGLLLSRRTEAFF. CDR3 DNA sequence: TGTGCTAGTGGTTTGCTTTTGAGCCGGCGGACTGAAGCTTTCTTT.